A selection of T cell receptor beta chains follows, all from one sample in a study of regulatory T cells in long-lasting Graves disease. TCRdb itself ran the multiplex PCR reads through MiXCR, one entry per CDR3 protein. The sample carries approximately 360,000 distinct CDR3 sequences, 10% to 15% recorded once. This sample was shared with a second study, whose subject was T cells in Graves' hyperthyroidism and ophthalmopathy.

Specimen: peripheral blood mononuclear cells (PBMCs), collected at new diagnosis, from a patient treated with antithyroid drugs. The receptors stem from a woman aged 18-29 years with Graves disease. CDR3s include the opening cysteine and the closing phenylalanine or tryptophan. The order of the fields is CDR3 DNA, CDR3 protein, clone size, CDR3 length, J gene, V gene, D gene. D genes are given only for firm matches. Size tells how often a clone was seen (once, few, many) or the class of an expanded clone, and some rows leave it out.

DNA: TGCAGCGTTGACCTGACTAGCGGGGCAGATACGCAGTATTTT
CDR3: CSVDLTSGADTQYF
size: few
length: 14
J: TRBJ2-3
V: TRBV29-1
D: TRBD2

DNA: TGTGCCAGCAGTTTTAGTCCAGGGGGTTCACCCCTCCACTTT
CDR3: CASSFSPGGSPLHF
size: many
length: 14
J: TRBJ1-6
V: TRBV28
D: TRBD1

DNA: TGTGCCATCGCCGGGACAGGACGTTCACCCCTCCACTTT
CDR3: CAIAGTGRSPLHF
size: many
length: 13
J: TRBJ1-6
V: TRBV10-3
D: TRBD1

DNA: TGCGCCAGCAGCCTTCGTCTAGCGGGAGGAAACAATGAGCAGTTCTTC
CDR3: CASSLRLAGGNNEQFF
size: -
length: 16
J: TRBJ2-1
V: TRBV4-1
D: TRBD2

DNA: TGTGCCAGCAGCCAGGACAGGGACCACACCGGGGAGCTGTTTTTT
CDR3: CASSQDRDHTGELFF
size: -
length: 15
J: TRBJ2-2
V: TRBV4-2
D: TRBD1

DNA: TGTGCCAGCAGTTACGCCCTAATAGGGGTAGGGAACACTGAAGCTTTCTTT
CDR3: CASSYALIGVGNTEAFF
size: many
length: 17
J: TRBJ1-1
V: TRBV6-2/TRBV6-3
D: -

DNA: TGTGCCAGCAGTTTCCATACTGAAGCTTTCTTT
CDR3: CASSFHTEAFF
size: many
length: 11
J: TRBJ1-1
V: TRBV28
D: -

DNA: TGTGCCAGCAGTTACGGTTGGGTCCGACACGATGAGCAGTTCTTC
CDR3: CASSYGWVRHDEQFF
size: many
length: 15
J: TRBJ2-1
V: TRBV6-2/TRBV6-3
D: -

DNA: TGTGCCAGCAGCTTCCCGACGGCGCGGCGGAAACTGTTTTTT
CDR3: CASSFPTARRKLFF
size: many
length: 14
J: TRBJ1-4
V: TRBV13
D: -

DNA: TGTGCCAGCAGGACACCCCGAAGGACGTATGGCTACACCTTC
CDR3: CASRTPRRTYGYTF
size: many
length: 14
J: TRBJ1-2
V: TRBV6-2/TRBV6-3
D: -

DNA: TGTGCCAGCAGTGAAGGCGGGAGCTGGGGTGAGCAGTTCTTC
CDR3: CASSEGGSWGEQFF
size: many
length: 14
J: TRBJ2-1
V: TRBV2
D: TRBD2

DNA: TGCAGCGTTGAGCCCATGAGCTCCTACAATGAGCAGTTCTTC
CDR3: CSVEPMSSYNEQFF
size: few
length: 14
J: TRBJ2-1
V: TRBV29-1
D: -

DNA: TGCAGTGCTAGAGTGCCACAGAGAAATCAGCCCCAGCATTTT
CDR3: CSARVPQRNQPQHF
size: -
length: 14
J: TRBJ1-5
V: TRBV20-1
D: -

DNA: TGTGCCAGCAGTCCCAGCCTTAGGACTCCTCGGGAATACAATGAGCAGTTCTTC
CDR3: CASSPSLRTPREYNEQFF
size: many
length: 18
J: TRBJ2-1
V: TRBV6-1
D: -

DNA: TGTGCCAGCAGCGTAGTTCCTAGCGGGACGGATGAGCAGTTCTTC
CDR3: CASSVVPSGTDEQFF
size: -
length: 15
J: TRBJ2-1
V: TRBV9
D: TRBD2

DNA: TGCAGTGCCAGCAGGGGACCAGATACGCAGTATTTT
CDR3: CSASRGPDTQYF
size: many
length: 12
J: TRBJ2-3
V: TRBV20-1
D: -

DNA: TGTGCCAGTAGTATCCGGCGAAACTATGGCTACACCTTC
CDR3: CASSIRRNYGYTF
size: -
length: 13
J: TRBJ1-2
V: TRBV19
D: -

DNA: TGTGCCAGCAGTTCGACTAGCGGGAGGGCCTTTTACGAGCAGTACTTC
CDR3: CASSSTSGRAFYEQYF
size: once
length: 16
J: TRBJ2-7
V: TRBV11-2
D: TRBD2

DNA: TGTGCCAGCATCCGGAACACTGAAGCTTTCTTT
CDR3: CASIRNTEAFF
size: many
length: 11
J: TRBJ1-1
V: TRBV5-4
D: -

DNA: TGTGCCAGCAGTTTAGTAGGGGTAACTAAAAACATTCAGTACTTC
CDR3: CASSLVGVTKNIQYF
size: few
length: 15
J: TRBJ2-4
V: TRBV12-3/TRBV12-4
D: -

DNA: TGCAGTGCTAGAGTATCCGGGGGGGGCACAGATACGCAGTATTTT
CDR3: CSARVSGGGTDTQYF
size: many
length: 15
J: TRBJ2-3
V: TRBV20-1
D: TRBD2

DNA: TGTGCCAGCACCGCGTGGCGGCCGTCCACCGGGGAGCTGTTTTTT
CDR3: CASTAWRPSTGELFF
size: many
length: 15
J: TRBJ2-2
V: TRBV6-2/TRBV6-3
D: -

DNA: TGTGCCAGCAGCTCAATCGGCTTTTCGAACACTGAAGCTTTCTTT
CDR3: CASSSIGFSNTEAFF
size: many
length: 15
J: TRBJ1-1
V: TRBV7-9
D: -

DNA: TGTGCCAGCAGCTTAGTCACTAGCGGGTACAATGAGCAGTTCTTC
CDR3: CASSLVTSGYNEQFF
size: many
length: 15
J: TRBJ2-1
V: TRBV7-2
D: TRBD2

DNA: TGTGCCAGCACCTCCTGGGGCTACGAGCAGTACTTC
CDR3: CASTSWGYEQYF
size: -
length: 12
J: TRBJ2-7
V: TRBV28
D: -

DNA: TGTGCCAGCAGCCCCCTCCGGGACGGCAGCTCTGGAAACACCATATATTTT
CDR3: CASSPLRDGSSGNTIYF
size: few
length: 17
J: TRBJ1-3
V: TRBV9
D: -

DNA: TGTGCCACCCTTCCCACCCATAGGCCTGGAGCTTTCTTT
CDR3: CATLPTHRPGAFF
size: few
length: 13
J: TRBJ1-1
V: TRBV19
D: -

DNA: TGTGCCAGCAGCCTTAGACAGGGAGACTTTGAGCAGTTCTTC
CDR3: CASSLRQGDFEQFF
size: many
length: 14
J: TRBJ2-1
V: TRBV7-9
D: TRBD1

DNA: TGTGCCAGCAGCTTAAGGGGGCGGGAGCTCAGGGATGAGCAGTTCTTC
CDR3: CASSLRGRELRDEQFF
size: many
length: 16
J: TRBJ2-1
V: TRBV7-2
D: -

DNA: TGTGCCAGCAGAGCCGGGACGGGGACCTACGAGCAGTTCTTC
CDR3: CASRAGTGTYEQFF
size: -
length: 14
J: TRBJ2-1
V: TRBV6-1
D: -

DNA: TGTGCCATCAGTGAGTCGAGCTTAGGCTACACCTTC
CDR3: CAISESSLGYTF
size: -
length: 12
J: TRBJ1-2
V: TRBV10-3
D: -

DNA: TGTGCCAGCAGCAGTGGTGAGGGCCGCCAGCCCCAGCATTTT
CDR3: CASSSGEGRQPQHF
size: few
length: 14
J: TRBJ1-5
V: TRBV28
D: -

DNA: TGTGCCAGCAGCTTAGATCCCCTAGTTCAGTACTTC
CDR3: CASSLDPLVQYF
size: many
length: 12
J: TRBJ2-5
V: TRBV11-2
D: -

DNA: TGTGCCATCAGGGCTAGCGGACGCTCCTACAATGAGCAGTTCTTC
CDR3: CAIRASGRSYNEQFF
size: many
length: 15
J: TRBJ2-1
V: TRBV10-3
D: TRBD2

DNA: TGTGCCAGCAGTGTCCGCCAAGAGACCCAGTACTTC
CDR3: CASSVRQETQYF
size: -
length: 12
J: TRBJ2-5
V: TRBV6-2/TRBV6-3
D: -

DNA: TGCAGTGCGACAACGGGGGGGGGAATTGACACTGAAGCTTTCTTT
CDR3: CSATTGGGIDTEAFF
size: many
length: 15
J: TRBJ1-1
V: TRBV20-1
D: -

DNA: TGTGCCTGGACTCGGGGCTATGGCGGGGAGCTGTTTTTT
CDR3: CAWTRGYGGELFF
size: -
length: 13
J: TRBJ2-2
V: TRBV30
D: -

DNA: TGCAGTGCTATGCTAACGGCCCGGAATGAGCAGTTCTTC
CDR3: CSAMLTARNEQFF
size: many
length: 13
J: TRBJ2-1
V: TRBV20-1
D: -

DNA: TGTGCCAGCAGCCCTTTTGAAGGGCTCGCTGGAAACACCATATATTTT
CDR3: CASSPFEGLAGNTIYF
size: many
length: 16
J: TRBJ1-3
V: TRBV3-1
D: -

DNA: TGTGCCAGCAGCCCCCGGACAGGGAGTAAAGAGACCCAGTACTTC
CDR3: CASSPRTGSKETQYF
size: many
length: 15
J: TRBJ2-5
V: TRBV2
D: TRBD1

DNA: TGCGCCAGCAGCCCCCCTAGCGGTCCCACCTACAATGAGCAGTTCTTC
CDR3: CASSPPSGPTYNEQFF
size: many
length: 16
J: TRBJ2-1
V: TRBV5-1
D: TRBD2